The clone carrying this T cell receptor (beta chain) was counted between two and nine times. These data are taken from a study of metastatic and nonmetastatic thyroid tumors. Study summary: Peripheral blood and tumor or nodule samples from malignant and benign thyroid patients were compared.

The CDR3 loop spans 16 amino acids. Unmatched junction bases numbered 5, after V lost 2 bases and J lost 3 bases. The V gene's germline CDR1 is MNHEY and CDR2 SVGEGT. In the original analysis: In papillary thyroid cancer, a distant-metastasis classifier was built using CDR3 differences across clinicopathological groups. Via MiXCR, TCRdb re-called the PCR reads. Clone size and V and J calls follow TCRdb, not the original study. The data hold about 21,000 clones, with 25% to 30% observed a single time. Among the patients, none had received any treatment before thyroid surgery. Sequenced input: tumor tissue. The clonotype comes from a male donor with papillary thyroid cancer or a benign thyroid nodule (not recorded which). Some clones in this sample may be carry-over from other donors' samples. V usage is TRBV6-2 or TRBV6-3 and J usage is TRBJ2-5, with 11 bases identical to TRBD2. Written as DNA, the CDR3 is TGTGCCAGCAGTTACACCGGGACTAGCGGAGAAGAGACCCAGTACTTC. Encoded protein: CASSYTGTSGEETQYF.